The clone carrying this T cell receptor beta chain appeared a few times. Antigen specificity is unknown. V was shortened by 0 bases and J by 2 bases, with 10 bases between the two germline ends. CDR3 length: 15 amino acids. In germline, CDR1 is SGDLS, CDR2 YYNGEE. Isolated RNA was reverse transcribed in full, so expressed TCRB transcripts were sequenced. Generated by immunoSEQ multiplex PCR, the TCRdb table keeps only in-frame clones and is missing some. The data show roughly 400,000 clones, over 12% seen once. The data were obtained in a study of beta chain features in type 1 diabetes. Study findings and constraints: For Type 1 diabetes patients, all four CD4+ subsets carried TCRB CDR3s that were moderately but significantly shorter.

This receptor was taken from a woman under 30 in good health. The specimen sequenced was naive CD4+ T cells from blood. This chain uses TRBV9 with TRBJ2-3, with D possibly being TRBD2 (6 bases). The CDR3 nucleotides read TGTGCCAGCAGCGTAGGACTAGTTACCACAGATACGCAGTATTTT. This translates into CASSVGLVTTDTQYF.